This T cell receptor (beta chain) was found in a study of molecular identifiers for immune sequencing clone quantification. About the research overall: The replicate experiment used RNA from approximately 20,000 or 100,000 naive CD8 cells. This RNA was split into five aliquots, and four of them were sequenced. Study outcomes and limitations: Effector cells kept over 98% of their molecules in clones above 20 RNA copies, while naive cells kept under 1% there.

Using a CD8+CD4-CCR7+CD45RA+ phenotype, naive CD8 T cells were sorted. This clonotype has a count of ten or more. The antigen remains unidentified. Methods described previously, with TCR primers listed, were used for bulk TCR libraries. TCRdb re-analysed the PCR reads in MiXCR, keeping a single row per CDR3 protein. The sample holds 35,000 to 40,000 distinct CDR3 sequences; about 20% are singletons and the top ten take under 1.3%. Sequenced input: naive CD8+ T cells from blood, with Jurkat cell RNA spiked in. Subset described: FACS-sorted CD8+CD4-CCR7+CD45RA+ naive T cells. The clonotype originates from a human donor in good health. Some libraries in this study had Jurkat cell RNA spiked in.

The CDR3, as DNA: TGTGCCAGCAGTTCCCTCACGGCCGCAAACATTCAGTACTTC. Encoded protein: CASSSLTAANIQYF. J is TRBJ2-4 and V is TRBV6-2 or TRBV6-3, with no clear D. Germline V gives CDR1 MNHEY, CDR2 SVGEGT. The CDR3 contains 14 residues. Trimming removed 4 bases from V and 6 bases from J, with 13 bases in between.